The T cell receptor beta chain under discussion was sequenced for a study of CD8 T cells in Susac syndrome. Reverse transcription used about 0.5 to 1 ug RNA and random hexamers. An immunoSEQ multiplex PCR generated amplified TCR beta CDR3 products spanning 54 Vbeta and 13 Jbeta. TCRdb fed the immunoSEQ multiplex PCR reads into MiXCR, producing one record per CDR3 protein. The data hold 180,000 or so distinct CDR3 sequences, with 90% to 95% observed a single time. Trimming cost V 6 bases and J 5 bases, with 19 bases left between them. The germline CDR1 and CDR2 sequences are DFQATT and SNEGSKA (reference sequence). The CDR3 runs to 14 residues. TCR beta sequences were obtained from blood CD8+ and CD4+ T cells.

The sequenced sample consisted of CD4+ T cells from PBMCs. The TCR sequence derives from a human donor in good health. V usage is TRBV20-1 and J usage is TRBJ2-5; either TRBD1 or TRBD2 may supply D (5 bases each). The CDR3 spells CSANRDHGGETQYF. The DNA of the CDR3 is TGCAGTGCGAACCGGGACCACGGTGGGGAGACCCAGTACTTC.